A single sample is the source of the 9 T cell receptor beta chains below, sequenced in a study of tumor and adjacent non-tumor tissue in lung cancer. A modified ARM-PCR protocol with three rounds of nested PCR amplified TCRbeta. TCRdb re-called the multiplex PCR reads with MiXCR, one entry per CDR3 protein. The repertoire holds fewer than 120,000 distinct CDR3 sequences, with approximately 84% as singletons. No cell sorting was done before RNA was extracted from the tissue. Material: lung tumor tissue. The source is a man in his 70s with non-small cell lung cancer.

The chain has TRBV6-5 and TRBJ1-2; D is uncertain. Germline V gene sequence: CDR1 MNHEY, CDR2 SVGAGI. The CDR3 is 14 residues long. V was trimmed by 8 bases and J by 4 bases, leaving 17 bases between them. DNA for the CDR3: TGTGCCAGCTTTCAGGACGTGGCATGCTATGGCTACACCTTC. It specifies CASFQDVACYGYTF.

Details on this clonotype: This could be a read error, since a much larger clone is one nucleotide away. The chain recombines TRBV19 with TRBJ1-5; unclear D gene. V lost 5 bases, J lost 6 bases, and 14 bases lay in between. This CDR3 contains 14 residues. Germline V CDR1 and CDR2: LNHDA, SQIVND (reference sequence). The CDR3 DNA reads as TGTGCCAGTAGTGACACAAGGATTGGTCAGCCCCAGCATTTT. Protein: CASSDTRIGQPQHF.

In regard to this clonotype: At one boundary the junction diverges from the germline segment, which might be a read error. The rearrangement links TRBV12-3 or TRBV12-4 to TRBJ2-3; D remains ambiguous. CDR3 length: 11 amino acids. Written as DNA, the CDR3 is TGTGCCAGTAGTTTACGGAATACGCAGTATTTT. Amino acids: CASSLRNTQYF.

Comments on this clonotype: The conserved final phenylalanine or tryptophan is absent from the CDR3, which likely points to a read error. V and J are TRBV12-3 or TRBV12-4 and TRBJ2-3; D not certain. The CDR3 is 11 amino acids. V lost 10 bases and J 5 bases, leaving 10 bases between the germline ends. The CDR3 sequence: CANNIKDTQYL. The CDR3 bases are TGTGCCAACAATATTAAAGATACGCAGTATTTG.

This clonotype has only one observation. A junction end diverges from the germline sequence, so it may reflect a read error. The V call is TRBV29-1, the J call TRBJ2-5, with 7 positions matching TRBD1. CDR3 length: 16 residues. In germline, CDR1 is SQVTM, CDR2 ANQGSEA. CDR3 residues: CSAKSYVRTGQETRYF. The CDR3 DNA reads TGCAGCGCCAAGTCCTACGTCCGGACAGGTCAAGAGACCCGGTACTTC.

Notes on this clonotype: A read error may produce the germline difference seen at one junction end. The V call is TRBV10-2, the J call TRBJ2-1; D may match TRBD1 or TRBD2 (5 bases each). Germline CDR1 WSHSY, CDR2 SAAADI. This CDR3 contains 15 residues. In nucleotides, the CDR3 is TGCGCCAGCATGTACCCGGGACCCTCTTCTCATGAGCGGTTCTTC. This codes for CASMYPGPSSHERFF.

As concerns this clonotype: The junction departs from germline at one end; a sequencing error may be responsible. V is TRBV6-2 or TRBV6-3 and J is TRBJ2-7, with 9 bases matching TRBD1. CDR1 MNHEY and CDR2 SVGEGT come from the germline V gene. CDR3 length: 16 residues. The DNA for the CDR3 is TGTGCTAGCACTTACCCAACAGGGGGCTATCCCTACGAGCAGTACTTC. This sequence encodes CASTYPTGGYPYEQYF.

Remarks on this clonotype: This may be a read error: a much more frequent sequence differs by one nucleotide. The CDR3 nucleotides read TGCGCCAGCAGCCAAGACGCTAATGAAAAACTGTTTTTT. It encodes CASSQDANEKLFF. The rearrangement uses TRBV4-3 and TRBJ1-4; D is ambiguous. The CDR3 runs 13 residues. V lost 0 bases, J lost 3 bases, and 2 bases lay in between. Germline V gene lookup returns CDR1 LGHNA and CDR2 YSLEER.

V is TRBV5-1 and J is TRBJ1-1; D not resolved. The CDR3 spans 13 residues. The germline V gene encodes CDR1 SGHRS and CDR2 YFSETQ. The V end was cut by 0 bases, the J end by 5 bases, with 8 bases between. The CDR3: CASSLVAVTEAFF. The CDR3 DNA sequence: TGCGCCAGCAGCTTGGTTGCAGTGACTGAAGCTTTCTTT. Complete variable domain (other parts from reference TRBV5-1 and TRBJ1-1): KAGVTQTPRYLIKTRGQQVTLSCSPISGHRSVSWYQQTPGQGLQFLFEYFSETQRNKGNFPGRFSGRQFSNSRSEMNVSTLELGDSALYLCASSLVAVTEAFFGQGTRLTVV.